Listed below are T cell receptor beta chains from one sample, sequenced in a study of cytomegalovirus exposure and HLA in healthy donors. TCRdb keeps only in-frame clones here, not all; method: immunoSEQ multiplex PCR. The sample holds over 130,000 clones, more than 70% seen once. The sample comprised PBMCs. These receptors all stem from a man aged 50-60 years in good health and CMV-seronegative. CDR3s include the opening cysteine and the closing phenylalanine or tryptophan. The order of the fields is J gene, V gene, clone size, D gene, CDR3 DNA, CDR3 protein. A D gene is named only where the DNA matches it firmly. Clone size, where shown, is once, few, many, or a class for clones that have expanded.

j_gene: TRBJ2-7; v_gene: TRBV9; abundance: few; d_gene: TRBD1; CDR3nt: TGTGCCAGCAGCGTCACCGGGACAGGGATCTACGAGCAGTACTTC; CDR3aa: CASSVTGTGIYEQYF
j_gene: TRBJ1-4; v_gene: TRBV15; abundance: .; d_gene: .; CDR3nt: TGTGCCACCAGCCCTCGGGGGGGGGATGAAAAACTGTTTTTT; CDR3aa: CATSPRGGDEKLFF
j_gene: TRBJ1-1; v_gene: TRBV7-9; abundance: .; d_gene: TRBD1; CDR3nt: TGTGCCAGCAGCTCCACAGGGGGCCCAAGGAACACTGAAGCTTTCTTT; CDR3aa: CASSSTGGPRNTEAFF
j_gene: TRBJ1-5; v_gene: TRBV2; abundance: .; d_gene: .; CDR3nt: TGTGCCAGCAGTGAAGGGACAGCACCTCAACAGCCCCAGCATTTT; CDR3aa: CASSEGTAPQQPQHF
j_gene: TRBJ1-5; v_gene: TRBV15; abundance: once; d_gene: TRBD1; CDR3nt: TGTGCCACCAGCAGAGATCCCGCCCGAAGACAGGGGAATCAGCCCCAGCATTTT; CDR3aa: CATSRDPARRQGNQPQHF
j_gene: TRBJ2-7; v_gene: TRBV10-3; abundance: .; d_gene: TRBD2; CDR3nt: TGTGCCATCAGCCCCACTAGCGGGAACTCCTACGAGCAGTACTTC; CDR3aa: CAISPTSGNSYEQYF
j_gene: TRBJ1-2; v_gene: TRBV4-1; abundance: .; d_gene: TRBD1; CDR3nt: TGCGCCAGCAGCCAGAAGACAGGGGATTATAACTATGGCTACACCTTC; CDR3aa: CASSQKTGDYNYGYTF
j_gene: TRBJ2-1; v_gene: TRBV11-1; abundance: .; d_gene: TRBD2; CDR3nt: TGTGCCAGCAGCTCAGGACTAGCCCCTAACTCCTACAATGAGCAGTTCTTC; CDR3aa: CASSSGLAPNSYNEQFF
j_gene: TRBJ1-4; v_gene: TRBV19; abundance: .; d_gene: .; CDR3nt: TGTGCCAGTAGTAGACTCGGGATCGATGAAAAACTGTTTTTT; CDR3aa: CASSRLGIDEKLFF
j_gene: TRBJ2-5; v_gene: TRBV12-5; abundance: .; d_gene: .; CDR3nt: TGTGCTAGTGGTCCTGAACAGGGTCCTCAGTACTTC; CDR3aa: CASGPEQGPQYF
j_gene: TRBJ2-5; v_gene: TRBV25-1; abundance: .; d_gene: TRBD1; CDR3nt: TGTGCCAGCAGTGACCCCGGGGCCAGGGGGGAGACCCAGTACTTC; CDR3aa: CASSDPGARGETQYF
j_gene: TRBJ2-1; v_gene: TRBV11-1; abundance: .; d_gene: .; CDR3nt: TGTGCCAGCAGCTTATACAGCAATGAGCAGTTCTTC; CDR3aa: CASSLYSNEQFF
j_gene: TRBJ1-1; v_gene: TRBV19; abundance: .; d_gene: TRBD1; CDR3nt: TGTGCCAGCCAAGACAGGGGGCTGCGCACTGAAGCTTTCTTT; CDR3aa: CASQDRGLRTEAFF
j_gene: TRBJ1-3; v_gene: TRBV29-1; abundance: .; d_gene: TRBD1; CDR3nt: TGCAGCCCCCCACAGGGGGCGTATGGAAACACCATATATTTT; CDR3aa: CSPPQGAYGNTIYF
j_gene: TRBJ2-5; v_gene: TRBV15; abundance: .; d_gene: TRBD2; CDR3nt: TGTGCCACCAGCGGGCGGGGAGGGGTAAGAGAGACCCAGTACTTC; CDR3aa: CATSGRGGVRETQYF
j_gene: TRBJ2-1; v_gene: TRBV29-1; abundance: .; d_gene: .; CDR3nt: TGCAGCGTTTGGGACTCCAGGCAGTTCTTC; CDR3aa: CSVWDSRQFF
j_gene: TRBJ2-2; v_gene: TRBV7-9; abundance: .; d_gene: .; CDR3nt: TGTGCCAGCAGCCGACGTGCGCTGACAGGGAACACCGGGGAGCTGTTTTTT; CDR3aa: CASSRRALTGNTGELFF
j_gene: TRBJ2-7; v_gene: TRBV5-5; abundance: .; d_gene: TRBD1; CDR3nt: TGTGCCAGCAGCTGGACCGGGACAGGAGCCCACGAGCAGTACTTC; CDR3aa: CASSWTGTGAHEQYF
j_gene: TRBJ2-1; v_gene: TRBV10-1; abundance: .; d_gene: TRBD2; CDR3nt: TGCGCCAGCAGTCAAAGCTTGTCTAGCGGGAGGGTCAATGAGCAGTTCTTC; CDR3aa: CASSQSLSSGRVNEQFF
j_gene: TRBJ1-4; v_gene: TRBV18; abundance: once; d_gene: .; CDR3nt: TGTGCCAGCTCACCCTCCGGAGTGCACGCAACTAATGAAAAACTGTTTTTT; CDR3aa: CASSPSGVHATNEKLFF
j_gene: TRBJ1-2; v_gene: TRBV5-6; abundance: .; d_gene: TRBD1; CDR3nt: TGTGCCAGCAGCCAGACAGGGGTACGGGGCTACACCTTC; CDR3aa: CASSQTGVRGYTF
j_gene: TRBJ2-1; v_gene: TRBV11-3; abundance: few; d_gene: .; CDR3nt: TGTGCCAGCAGCTATCAAACATCCTCCTACAATGAGCAGTTCTTC; CDR3aa: CASSYQTSSYNEQFF
j_gene: TRBJ1-1; v_gene: TRBV5-5; abundance: .; d_gene: .; CDR3nt: TGTGCCAGCAGCTTGGACAGGGACACTGAAGCTTTCTTT; CDR3aa: CASSLDRDTEAFF
j_gene: TRBJ2-7; v_gene: TRBV4-2; abundance: .; d_gene: .; CDR3nt: TGTGCCAGCAGCCACCCGACGGGACACCGAAGCTCCTACGAGCAGTACTTC; CDR3aa: CASSHPTGHRSSYEQYF
j_gene: TRBJ1-5; v_gene: TRBV6-5; abundance: .; d_gene: .; CDR3nt: TGTGCCAGCAGTTATACACCAGGCCGCAATCAGCCCCAGCATTTT; CDR3aa: CASSYTPGRNQPQHF
j_gene: TRBJ2-1; v_gene: TRBV6-1; abundance: .; d_gene: TRBD2; CDR3nt: TGTGCCAGCAGTGGGTGGGAGCGGGAGATCGGGGCATTGTTCTTC; CDR3aa: CASSGWEREIGALFF